This T cell receptor beta chain was recovered during a study of neurological immune-mediated disorders. TCRdb independently ran MiXCR on the 5' RACE reads; one entry per CDR3 protein. The sample lists 40,000 to 55,000 distinct CDR3 sequences, about 9.4% occurring once. The germline gives CDR1 KGHSH, CDR2 LQKENI. This CDR3 is built from 16 residues. J gave up 1 base and V 3 bases, and 4 bases lay outside the gene matches. Sequenced: PBMCs. The receptor was isolated from a woman aged 40 to 50 with HTLV-1-associated myelopathy (HAM/TSP). The genes are TRBV18 and TRBJ1-3; the match to TRBD1 covers 9 bases. In DNA form, the CDR3 reads TGTGCCAGCTCACCGGGACAGGGAAGGTCTGGAAACACCATATATTTT. The encoded protein is CASSPGQGRSGNTIYF.